One and the same sample provided the 32 T cell receptor beta chains below, sequenced in a study of immune heterogeneity within non-small cell lung tumors. CDR3 of TCR beta was amplified by multiplex PCR that used 32 V and 13 J primers. In TCRdb, the multiplex PCR reads were re-called with MiXCR into one record per CDR3 protein. The repertoire holds around 3,000 distinct CDR3 sequences, with 20% to 25% as singletons. Samples each supplied approximately 0.55 ug of bulk tumor genomic DNA as template. Widely spaced biopsies, several per primary tumor, were obtained at surgery. Untreated, newly diagnosed non-small cell lung cancer patients underwent curative surgery. Sequencing used lung tumor tissue. These receptors came from a man aged 60 to 75 with non-small cell lung cancer.

By its share, this clonotype is medium-sized. The rearrangement uses TRBV3-1 and TRBJ1-3; D is undetermined. V was trimmed by 4 bases and J by 1 base, leaving 11 bases between them. The CDR3 extends over 15 amino acids. CDR1 is LGHDT, CDR2 YNNKEL, per germline (reference sequence). The CDR3 nucleotides are TGTGCCAGCAGCCTTTTCCGTGGTTCTGGAAACACCATATATTTT. This translates into CASSLFRGSGNTIYF.

By frequency in the sample, this clonotype is medium-sized. The chain links TRBV12-3 or TRBV12-4 to TRBJ1-5; 8 bases match TRBD1. The junction had 6 bases not matched to a gene; V was cut back by 7 bases and J by 7 bases. The CDR3 extends over 13 amino acids. The CDR3 loop reads CASMITGGQPQHF. In DNA, the CDR3 is TGTGCCAGCATGATTACAGGGGGACAGCCCCAGCATTTT.

By share of the sample, this clonotype is medium-sized. The chain is built from TRBV2 and TRBJ1-6; D remains unclear. Germline CDR1 reads SNHLY; CDR2 reads FYNNEI. This CDR3 contains 15 residues. V lost 4 bases, J lost 0 bases, and 7 bases lay in between. The DNA of the CDR3 is TGTGCCAGCAGTGCGCAAAGCTCCTATAATTCACCCCTCCACTTT. Amino acid sequence: CASSAQSSYNSPLHF.

This clonotype is classed as medium-sized (0.01 to 0.1%). This chain joins TRBV28 and TRBJ2-2; D not resolved. V dropped 1 base and J dropped 8 bases, with 8 bases sitting between them. The CDR3 extends over 13 amino acids. Germline V lookup: CDR1 MDHEN, CDR2 SYDVKM. The CDR3 loop is CASSLFDGGELFF. For the CDR3, the DNA is TGTGCCAGCAGTTTATTTGATGGGGGGGAGCTGTTTTTT.

In its sample, this clonotype ranks as medium-sized (0.01 to 0.1%). The rearrangement uses TRBV6-5 and TRBJ2-3, with TRBD2 identical over 7 bases. Trimming at V came to 0 bases and at J to 4 bases, leaving 4 bases not matched to a gene. CDR3 length: 15 residues. CDR1 is MNHEY and CDR2 is SVGAGI in the germline V gene. The CDR3 sequence is CASSYSSSGSDTQYF. The CDR3 coding sequence is TGTGCCAGCAGTTACTCAAGTAGCGGGTCAGATACGCAGTATTTT.

In regard to this clonotype: A single base separates this from a much larger clone, so it may be a read error. The chain uses TRBV28 and TRBJ2-7, with 7 bases fitting TRBD2. Germline CDR1 is MDHEN and CDR2 is SYDVKM. The CDR3 has 13 residues. The CDR3 coding sequence is TGTTCCAGCACCGGGGGGATTGTGGGCGAGCAGTACTTC. It specifies CSSTGGIVGEQYF.

By proportion, this clonotype is medium-sized (0.01 to 0.1%). This chain connects TRBV29-1 to TRBJ2-1, with 8 bases identical to TRBD2. The germline CDR1 and CDR2 sequences are SQVTM and ANQGSEA. The CDR3 runs 13 residues. V shed 6 bases and J 8 bases; nucleotides not matched to a gene: 9. CDR3 DNA sequence: TGCAGCGTCAGAGGCGGGAGGAGCTATGAGCAGTTCTTC. Translating it yields CSVRGGRSYEQFF.

In this sample, this clonotype turned up a few times. The chain carries TRBV28 and TRBJ2-4; D is perhaps TRBD1 or TRBD2 (7 bases each). The V gene's germline CDR1 is MDHEN and CDR2 SYDVKM. Trimming removed 5 bases from V and 1 base from J, with 18 bases in between. CDR3 length: 17 amino acids. The DNA for the CDR3 is TGTGCCAGCAGTGGAGAGACAGGGAGGGTTGCCAAAAACATTCAGTACTTC. It yields the protein CASSGETGRVAKNIQYF.

Details on this clonotype: This could be a read error, since a much larger clone is one nucleotide away. CDR3 nucleotide sequence: TGTGCCATCAGTGGGCCGTATCAGCCCCAGCATTTT. This gives the protein CAISGPYQPQHF. The chain employs TRBV6-2 or TRBV6-3 and TRBJ1-5; D unresolved. Per germline, CDR1 MNHEY and CDR2 SVGEGT. This CDR3 region has 12 residues.

Remarks on this clonotype: This may stem from a read error, because a much larger clone lies one nucleotide away. The chain carries TRBV12-3 or TRBV12-4 and TRBJ1-5; D ambiguous. This CDR3 is 14 amino acids long. V lost 6 bases, J lost 3 bases, and 12 bases lay in between. The CDR3 DNA follows: TGTGCCAGCAGACCCGGTGGGGTCAATCAGCCCCAGCATTTT. This codes for CASRPGGVNQPQHF.

J is TRBJ2-5 and V is TRBV6-5, with no clear D. Trimming took 8 bases from V and 12 from J, leaving 22 bases between them. Germline V CDR1 and CDR2: MNHEY, SVGAGI. The CDR3 is 13 amino acids. The CDR3 bases are TGTGCCAGCGTGGAGCCGAACGTGGAGTCCGAGTACTTC. Amino acids: CASVEPNVESEYF.

Sample share makes this clonotype medium-sized. The chain recombines TRBV20-1 with TRBJ1-6; 9 bases align to TRBD1. Germline lookup yields CDR1 DFQATT and CDR2 SNEGSKA (reference sequence). V was clipped by 5 bases and J by 0 bases; unmatched bases: 5. CDR3 size: 16 residues. CDR3 loop: CSAQGQGSSYNSPLHF. The CDR3 DNA reads as TGCAGTGCTCAGGGACAGGGAAGCTCCTATAATTCACCCCTCCACTTT.

This clonotype was seen a few times. The chain combines TRBV7-9 with TRBJ1-1; D remains ambiguous. Germline CDR1 reads SEHNR; CDR2 reads FQNEAQ (reference sequence). V was trimmed by 5 bases and J by 3 bases, leaving 10 bases between them. The CDR3 loop spans 13 amino acids. As DNA, the CDR3 is TGTGCCAGCAGCGCGTCTAGGGACACTGAAGCTTTCTTT. Translation: CASSASRDTEAFF.

By share, this clonotype ranks as medium-sized (0.01 to 0.1%). For the CDR3, the DNA is TGTGCCAGCAGTCCCCTCAAAAGAGGGGGGACAGGAAGCCCAGATGAGCAGTTCTTC. This gives the protein CASSPLKRGGTGSPDEQFF. The chain joins TRBV28 to TRBJ2-1, with 8 nucleotides matching TRBD1. There are 19 residues in the CDR3. The junction had 23 bases not matched to a gene; V was cut back by 5 bases and J by 8 bases. Germline CDR1 MDHEN, CDR2 SYDVKM. Combining the CDR3 with reference TRBV28 and TRBJ2-1 gives the whole variable domain DVKVTQSSRYLVKRTGEKVFLECVQDMDHENMFWYRQDPGLGLRLIYFSYDVKMKEKGDIPEGYSVSREKKERFSLILESASTNQTSMYLCASSPLKRGGTGSPDEQFFGPGTRLTVL.

Sample share makes this clonotype medium-sized. The chain is built from TRBV10-3 and TRBJ1-2; a weak D match, TRBD1 (5 bases). Trimming cost V 4 bases and J 6 bases, with 18 bases left between them. This CDR3 has 15 residues. The germline V gene encodes CDR1 ENHRY and CDR2 SYGVKD. The CDR3 here is CAISGLGDSDDGYTF. CDR3 nucleotides: TGTGCCATCAGTGGGCTTGGGGACTCCGACGATGGCTACACCTTC.

By frequency in the sample, this clonotype is medium-sized (0.01 to 0.1%). V and J are TRBV19 and TRBJ2-1, with D uncertain. The V end was cut by 0 bases, the J end by 9 bases, with 15 bases between. The CDR3 has 15 residues. Germline V gene sequence: CDR1 LNHDA, CDR2 SQIVND (reference sequence). The CDR3 coding sequence is TGTGCCAGTAGTATAGATCTAGTGAAGGCAGGTGAGCAGTTCTTC. This translates into CASSIDLVKAGEQFF.

This clonotype ranks as medium-sized (0.01 to 0.1%). This chain links TRBV7-6 with TRBJ2-7; no reliable D call. Germline CDR1 SGHVS, CDR2 FNYEAQ. The CDR3 spans 13 residues. Trimming left V 1 base short and J 3 bases short, with 7 bases between. The CDR3 reads CASSLGHNYEQYF. The CDR3 DNA reads TGTGCCAGCAGCTTAGGACATAACTACGAGCAGTACTTC.

This clonotype is labeled as medium-sized (0.01 to 0.1%). DNA of the CDR3: TGCAGTGCTAGGCAGACTAGCGGGGCTTACGAGCAGTACTTC. Translated, it gives CSARQTSGAYEQYF. This rearrangement joins TRBV20-1 to TRBJ2-7; 11 nucleotides align to TRBD2. The CDR3 loop spans 14 amino acids. Germline values: CDR1 DFQATT, CDR2 SNEGSKA (reference sequence). Trimming took 3 bases from V and 4 from J; bases not matched to a gene: 5.

In this sample, this clonotype is medium-sized. The J gene is TRBJ2-1, the V gene TRBV14; TRBD2 matches 8 bases. The J segment lost 6 bases and the V segment lost 1 base, leaving 8 bases of the junction unmatched. This CDR3 comprises 16 residues. The germline V gene has CDR1 SGHDN and CDR2 FVKESK. As DNA, the CDR3 is TGTGCCAGCAGCCAAGGGCTATCGGGAGGGCGCAATGAGCAGTTCTTC. Its translation is CASSQGLSGGRNEQFF.

The rearrangement joins TRBV2 to TRBJ2-5; D may match TRBD1 or TRBD2 (6 bases each). Germline V lookup: CDR1 SNHLY, CDR2 FYNNEI. The CDR3 has 13 residues. CDR3 bases: TGTGGGAGCCGCCCGGGGGCTAAAGAGACCCAGTACTTC. Protein product: CGSRPGAKETQYF.

As to this clonotype: This may come from a read error, since a much larger clone is one base off. The chain recombines TRBV6-1 with TRBJ1-1; D unclear. CDR3 length: 13 amino acids. Looked up from germline, CDR1 is MNHNS and CDR2 is SASEGT. CDR3 nucleotides: TGTGCCAGCACGGTCATCCAGAACACTGAAGCTCTCTTT. It is translated as CASTVIQNTEALF.

Concerning this clonotype itself: It may be a read error: a sequence one base away is much more abundant. The CDR3 DNA reads TGTGCCAGCAGTATTACGGGGGTAGGGGGCTACAATGAGCAGTTCTTC. Protein sequence: CASSITGVGGYNEQFF. The genes are TRBV12-3 or TRBV12-4 and TRBJ2-1, with D perhaps assigned TRBD1 or TRBD2 (6 bases each). This CDR3 is built from 16 residues. V lost 5 bases to trimming and J lost 3 bases, with 17 bases between them.

By sample fraction, this clonotype is medium-sized. The chain recombines TRBV30 with TRBJ1-1; D may be TRBD1 (5 bases). From germline, CDR1 is GTSNPN and CDR2 SVGIG (reference sequence). There are 14 residues in the CDR3. Trimming removed 0 bases at V and 4 bases at J, with 12 bases between. CDR3 nucleotide sequence: TGTGCCTGGAGTGTACCGGGACCGCTCACTGAAGCTTTCTTT. Translating gives CAWSVPGPLTEAFF.

This clonotype was counted a few times. One base away lies a much larger clone, so this may be a sequencing read error. The chain is built from TRBV7-8 and TRBJ1-5, with unresolved D. Germline loops: CDR1 SGHVS, CDR2 FQNEAQ. Trimming left V 5 bases short and J 7 bases short, with 15 bases between. The CDR3 runs to 14 residues. DNA of the CDR3: TGTGCCAGCAGCCTCGGGAGTATTTTCCAGCCCCAGCATTTT. Protein product: CASSLGSIFQPQHF.

This clonotype is termed medium-sized. J is TRBJ1-2 and V is TRBV5-1, with D hard to call. Germline assignment: CDR1 SGHRS and CDR2 YFSETQ. The CDR3 consists of 13 residues. V was shortened by 5 bases and J by 3 bases, with 11 bases between the two germline ends. This chain's CDR3 is CASRTDQYYGYTF. CDR3 coding DNA: TGCGCCAGCAGGACGGACCAATACTATGGCTACACCTTC.

By its share, this clonotype is medium-sized. The V and J genes are TRBV24-1 and TRBJ2-2; either TRBD1 or TRBD2 may fit D (5 bases each). The V end lost 10 bases, the J end lost 5 bases, and 10 bases lay between the germline ends. CDR3 length: 12 residues. Looked up from germline, CDR1 is KGHDR and CDR2 is SFDVKD. The CDR3 region has the DNA TGTGCCACGGCCTGGGGGACCGGGGAGCTGTTTTTT. It translates to CATAWGTGELFF.

This rearrangement joins TRBV28 to TRBJ2-1; the D call may be TRBD1 or TRBD2 (5 bases each). The germline gives CDR1 MDHEN, CDR2 SYDVKM. The CDR3 length is 16 residues. Trimming pared 2 bases from V and 6 bases from J, leaving 17 bases between. The chain's CDR3 is CASSLGKGRTFNEQFF. The CDR3 bases are TGTGCCAGCAGTTTAGGCAAGGGACGAACTTTCAATGAGCAGTTCTTC.

By share, this clonotype counts as medium-sized (0.01 to 0.1%). This chain connects TRBV25-1 to TRBJ2-2; TRBD1 matches at 8 bases. CDR3 length: 15 amino acids. V dropped 4 bases and J dropped 5; count of bases not matched to a gene: 6. CDR1 is MGHDK, CDR2 SYGVNS, per germline. CDR3 bases: TGTGCCAGCAGTGCTCGGACAGGGTTGACCGGGGAGCTGTTTTTT. Encoded protein: CASSARTGLTGELFF.

Notes on this clonotype: Given a much more abundant clone one base away, this may be a read error. The genes are TRBV7-2 and TRBJ1-1, with D maybe TRBD1 (6 bases). This CDR3 spans 13 amino acids. Per germline, CDR1 SGHTA and CDR2 FQGNSA. The CDR3 nucleotides read TGTGTCAGCAGCCCGGGACAGAACACTGAAGCTTTCTTT. Protein sequence: CVSSPGQNTEAFF.

In its sample, this clonotype was seen a few times. With a much larger clone just one base away, this may be a read error. The genes are TRBV2 and TRBJ2-7; D remains ambiguous. V dropped 4 bases and J dropped 5 bases, with 15 bases sitting between them. This CDR3 region has 14 residues. CDR1 and CDR2 from the germline V gene are SNHLY and FYNNEI. In nucleotides, the CDR3 is TGTGCCAGCAGTGGTCAGGCCGGCTTGGACGAGCAGTACTTC. This gives the protein CASSGQAGLDEQYF. Full variable domain (rest looked up from reference TRBV2 and TRBJ2-7): EPEVTQTPSHQVTQMGQEVILRCVPISNHLYFYWYRQILGQKVEFLVSFYNNEISEKSEIFDDQFSVERPDGSNFTLKIRSTKLEDSAMYFCASSGQAGLDEQYFGPGTRLTVT.

This clonotype is medium-sized in the sample. Here the CDR3 DNA reads TGTGCCAGCTCACCGCAGCCGGGGAAGCAGTTCTTC. Translation gives CASSPQPGKQFF. The chain links TRBV18 to TRBJ2-1; perhaps TRBD2 as D (5 bases). Germline CDR1 KGHSH, CDR2 LQKENI. The V end lost 3 bases, the J end lost 11 bases, and 11 bases lay between the germline ends. This CDR3 is 12 amino acids long. Variable domain in full (rest from reference TRBV18 and TRBJ2-1): NAGVMQNPRHLVRRRGQEARLRCSPMKGHSHVYWYRQLPEEGLKFMVYLQKENIIDESGMPKERFSAEFPKEGPSILRIQQVVRGDSAAYFCASSPQPGKQFFGPGTRLTVL.

This clonotype qualifies as medium-sized. The chain links TRBV5-1 to TRBJ2-7, with 9 positions matching TRBD1. Germline values: CDR1 SGHRS, CDR2 YFSETQ. The CDR3 covers 15 residues. J gave up 2 bases and V 4 bases, and 7 bases lay outside the gene matches. The CDR3 region is CASSPTTGGPYEQYF. The CDR3 DNA reads as TGCGCCAGCAGCCCGACGACAGGGGGACCCTACGAGCAGTACTTC. Full variable domain (outside the CDR3, taken from reference TRBV5-1 and TRBJ2-7): KAGVTQTPRYLIKTRGQQVTLSCSPISGHRSVSWYQQTPGQGLQFLFEYFSETQRNKGNFPGRFSGRQFSNSRSEMNVSTLELGDSALYLCASSPTTGGPYEQYFGPGTRLTVT.